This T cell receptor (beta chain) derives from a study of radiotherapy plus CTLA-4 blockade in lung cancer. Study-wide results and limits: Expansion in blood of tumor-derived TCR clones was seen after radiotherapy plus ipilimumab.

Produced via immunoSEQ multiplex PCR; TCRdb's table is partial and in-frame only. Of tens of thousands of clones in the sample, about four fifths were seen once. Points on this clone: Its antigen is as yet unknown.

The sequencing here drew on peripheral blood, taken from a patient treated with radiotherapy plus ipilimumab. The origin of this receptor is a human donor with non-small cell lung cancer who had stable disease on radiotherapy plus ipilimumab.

The CDR3 region is CASGSPATSGANVLTF. The CDR3 DNA reads as TGTGCTAGTGGTTCCCCCGCGACCTCTGGGGCCAACGTCCTGACTTTC. The chain uses TRBV12-5 and TRBJ2-6; D unclear. The germline V gene encodes CDR1 LGHNT and CDR2 FRNRAP. The V and J ends lost 4 bases and 0 bases respectively, with 10 bases between them. This CDR3 comprises 16 residues.